A selection of T cell receptor beta chains follows, all from one sample in a study of OX40 agonist ivuxolimab in advanced cancers. Libraries were prepared by immunoSEQ multiplex PCR; TCRdb keeps only in-frame clonotypes and omits some of them. The table includes roughly 80,000 clones, approximately 93% detected once. The material was CD4+ or CD8+ T cells sorted from blood, obtained in a trial of the OX40 agonist ivuxolimab. The receptor set was obtained from an adult with an advanced solid tumor such as melanoma, head and neck, liver or kidney cancer. CDR3s include the opening cysteine and the closing phenylalanine or tryptophan. The D gene is left open where the match is weak. Only some rows state a clone size, as once, few, many or a class for expanded clones.

clone_size,d_call,j_call,v_call,cdr3_aa,cdr3_nt
NA,TRBD1,TRBJ2-5,TRBV6-5,CASSWTGAIQETQYF,TGTGCCAGCAGTTGGACAGGGGCAATCCAAGAGACCCAGTACTTC
NA,NA,TRBJ2-3,TRBV2,CASSDPGLSTDTQYF,TGTGCCAGCAGTGACCCGGGTCTTAGCACAGATACGCAGTATTTT
once,TRBD1,TRBJ1-1,TRBV2,CASREDRGETEAFF,TGTGCCAGCAGGGAGGACAGGGGGGAAACTGAAGCTTTCTTT
NA,NA,TRBJ1-3,TRBV7-7,CASSLGIKGVRVVYF,TGTGCCAGCAGCTTAGGAATAAAGGGGGTCAGGGTGGTATATTTT
once,NA,TRBJ2-7,TRBV5-1,CASSLAGGPYEQYF,TGCGCCAGCAGCTTGGCTGGAGGCCCCTACGAGCAGTACTTC
medium-sized,NA,TRBJ2-7,TRBV4-1,CASSQEISGVTHEQYF,TGCGCCAGCAGCCAAGAGATCTCGGGAGTCACCCACGAGCAGTACTTC
NA,TRBD1,TRBJ1-1,TRBV6-6,CASSYLGQGEAFF,TGTGCCAGCAGTTACTTAGGACAGGGTGAAGCTTTCTTT
NA,NA,TRBJ2-3,TRBV27,CASGALWGSTDTQYF,TGTGCCAGCGGTGCCCTCTGGGGCAGCACAGATACGCAGTATTTT
NA,NA,TRBJ2-7,TRBV6-5,CASLPYEQYF,TGTGCCAGCCTCCCGTACGAGCAGTACTTC
once,NA,TRBJ1-1,TRBV19,CASTNRELTLLYTEAFF,TGTGCCAGCACGAACCGGGAGCTAACCCTACTTTACACTGAAGCTTTCTTT
NA,NA,TRBJ2-5,TRBV5-6,CASSSWLGSQETQYF,TGTGCCAGCAGCTCATGGTTGGGAAGCCAAGAGACCCAGTACTTC
NA,NA,TRBJ1-5,TRBV19,CASSWGSNQPQHF,TGTGCCAGTAGTTGGGGTTCCAATCAGCCCCAGCATTTT
once,NA,TRBJ1-2,TRBV5-1,CASSPKGGGYTF,TGCGCCAGCAGCCCCAAGGGGGGTGGCTACACCTTC
NA,TRBD2,TRBJ2-1,TRBV10-1,CASSESRLAGGFYNEQFF,TGCGCCAGCAGTGAGTCCCGACTAGCGGGAGGTTTCTACAATGAGCAGTTCTTC
NA,TRBD1,TRBJ2-1,TRBV27,CASSVIRDRRNEQFF,TGTGCCAGCAGTGTCATTCGGGACAGGCGGAATGAGCAGTTCTTC
NA,NA,TRBJ1-5,TRBV4-1,CASSQALRQPQHF,TGCGCCAGCAGCCAAGCCCTCCGGCAGCCCCAGCATTTT
NA,TRBD2,TRBJ2-1,TRBV7-3,CASSLGLAPGGSTYNEQFF,TGTGCCAGCAGCTTAGGTCTAGCACCGGGCGGGAGTACCTACAATGAGCAGTTCTTC
NA,TRBD1,TRBJ1-1,TRBV5-1,CASSPGTGAQNTEAFF,TGCGCCAGCAGCCCCGGGACAGGGGCACAGAACACTGAAGCTTTCTTT
NA,TRBD2,TRBJ2-7,TRBV4-2,CASSHSGSSYEQYF,TGTGCCAGCAGCCATAGCGGGAGCTCCTACGAGCAGTACTTC
NA,NA,TRBJ1-2,TRBV6-1,CASSVAVPGRHTYGYTF,TGTGCCAGCAGTGTTGCCGTTCCGGGACGGCATACCTATGGCTACACCTTC
NA,NA,TRBJ2-1,TRBV19,CASSITGSSYNEQFF,TGTGCCAGTAGTATAACCGGAAGCTCCTACAATGAGCAGTTCTTC
NA,TRBD1,TRBJ1-5,TRBV7-3,CASNLQGAPSNQPQHF,TGTGCCAGCAACCTACAGGGGGCGCCGAGCAATCAGCCCCAGCATTTT